This is a list of T cell receptor beta chains from one sample in a study of blood T cell repertoires in COVID-19. Only in-frame clones appear in the TCRdb table, and some are missing; sequencing was by immunoSEQ multiplex PCR. The table lists about 100,000 clones, approximately 91% of them singletons. The sequenced sample consisted of peripheral blood. These receptors originate from a man over 45 with active COVID-19. Each CDR3 is given with its conserved first and last residue. A D gene is named only where the DNA matches it firmly. A row's size may be missing; if present it is once, few, many or a size class.

j_call clone_size v_call d_call cdr3_nt cdr3_aa
TRBJ2-7 . TRBV28 . TGTGCCAGCAGTGCGGGACGGACCGAGCAGTACTTC CASSAGRTEQYF
TRBJ1-2 . TRBV4-2 TRBD1 TGTGCCAGCAGTGTGGAAGACAGGGCCTCTCTCGGTCGCGGCTACACCTTC CASSVEDRASLGRGYTF
TRBJ1-6 . TRBV15 TRBD1 TGTGCCACCAGCAGAGATCGGGGACAGGGTGGATCCTATAATTCACCCCTCCACTTT CATSRDRGQGGSYNSPLHF
TRBJ1-1 . TRBV10-3 . TGTGCCATCAGTGAGGAGGGTTGGAACACTGAAGCTTTCTTT CAISEEGWNTEAFF
TRBJ2-1 . TRBV24-1 TRBD2 TGTGCCACCAGTGACCCGACTAGCGGGAGGATGAGTACCTACAATGAGCAGTTCTTC CATSDPTSGRMSTYNEQFF
TRBJ1-2 . TRBV7-2 . TGTGCCAGCAGCGCAGACGGGGGAGGTGGCTACACCTTC CASSADGGGGYTF
TRBJ2-3 . TRBV3-1/TRBV3-2 . TGTGCCAGCAGCCGGCGGAGCGATACGCAGTATTTT CASSRRSDTQYF
TRBJ1-1 . TRBV15 . TGTGCCACCAGTAAAGACGGGACAAACACTGAAGCTTTCTTT CATSKDGTNTEAFF
TRBJ2-6 . TRBV19 . TGTGCCAGTAGTATCGCTGGGGCCAACGTCCTGACTTTC CASSIAGANVLTF
TRBJ2-5 . TRBV11-3 . TGTGCCAGCAGCTTGGGACTGGAAGAGACCCAGTACTTC CASSLGLEETQYF
TRBJ2-3 . TRBV4-2 TRBD2 TGTGCCAGCAGCCAAGAACGACTAGCGGGGGTGCGGGTAGATACGCAGTATTTT CASSQERLAGVRVDTQYF
TRBJ2-1 . TRBV24-1 TRBD2 TGTGCCACCAGTGAATCACTAGCGGCCAGTTACAATGAGCAGTTCTTC CATSESLAASYNEQFF
TRBJ2-3 . TRBV19 TRBD1 TGTGCCAGTAGTATTGCCGGGACAGGCACAGATACGCAGTATTTT CASSIAGTGTDTQYF
TRBJ2-2 once TRBV19 . TGTGCCAGTAGTGCGTCACACCAGAGGATCGGGGAGCTGTTTTTT CASSASHQRIGELFF
TRBJ2-2 . TRBV6-5 . TGTGCCATCAGGACAGAGAACACCGGGGAGCTGTTTTTT CAIRTENTGELFF
TRBJ1-1 . TRBV7-9 . TGTGCCAGCAGCACCACGGGGAAAGCTTTCTTT CASSTTGKAFF
TRBJ2-3 . TRBV5-8 TRBD2 TGTGCCAGCAGCTTGCCGCCGACTAGCGGGATTACAGATACGCAGTATTTT CASSLPPTSGITDTQYF
TRBJ1-2 . TRBV5-4 . TGTGCCAGCAGCTTAGGAGGGGTTAATGGCTACACCTTC CASSLGGVNGYTF
TRBJ2-1 . TRBV5-1 TRBD2 TGCGCCAGCAGCGGGGGACCCCCGACTAGCAGGGCTTGGGAGCAGTTCTTC CASSGGPPTSRAWEQFF
TRBJ2-7 . TRBV5-1 . TGCGCCAGCAGCTCCCGGGACTCCGGCAGACAGTACTTC CASSSRDSGRQYF
TRBJ2-2 . TRBV5-1 . TGCGCCAGCAGCTTTAGCGGCCCGAACACCGGGGAGCTGTTTTTT CASSFSGPNTGELFF
TRBJ2-5 . TRBV5-5 TRBD2 TGTGCCAGCAGCCTGGCTGCGGGGGGAGGGGAGACCCAGTACTTC CASSLAAGGGETQYF
TRBJ2-3 . TRBV7-2 TRBD2 TGTGCCACAAAGGGGGTAGCGGGAGGGATTTCTACGCAGTATTTT CATKGVAGGISTQYF
TRBJ2-4 . TRBV19 . TGTGCCAGTAGTATTGGGTGGCGGGGCCGACTTTCCAAAAACATTCAGTACTTC CASSIGWRGRLSKNIQYF
TRBJ2-3 . TRBV27 . TGTGCCAGCAGTTTGGGAGAAAGCACAGATACGCAGTATTTT CASSLGESTDTQYF
TRBJ2-4 . TRBV27 TRBD2 TGTGCCAGCAGTATAACCGGGACTAGCATTCAGTACTTC CASSITGTSIQYF
TRBJ1-2 . TRBV7-2 . TGTGCCAGCAGCTTAGGGGGGACACGGAAAATTGTTGGTGGCTACACCTTC CASSLGGTRKIVGGYTF
TRBJ2-5 . TRBV5-1 . TGCGCCAGCAGCTTGGGGATTAGGGACATTTGGTACCCCCAACAAGAGACCCAGTACTTC CASSLGIRDIWYPQQETQYF
TRBJ2-3 . TRBV29-1 . TGCAGCGGCCTAGGGGCAAATGATTTCACAGATACGCAGTATTTT CSGLGANDFTDTQYF
TRBJ2-1 . TRBV29-1 . TGCAGCGCTGGGGGGGGGCAGCTACGGTGGAGCTCCTACAATGAGCAGTTCTTC CSAGGGQLRWSSYNEQFF
TRBJ1-4 . TRBV14 . TGTGCCAGCAGCCAAGGGGCTGGAGAAAAACTGTTTTTT CASSQGAGEKLFF
TRBJ2-3 . TRBV5-1 TRBD2 TGCGCCAGCAGCTCGGGACGGACTAGCGGGAGCACAGATACGCAGTATTTT CASSSGRTSGSTDTQYF
TRBJ1-1 once TRBV7-2 . TGTGCCAGCAAAGGCTTCGTACAGGTGGAAGCTTTCTTT CASKGFVQVEAFF
TRBJ1-2 . TRBV12-3/TRBV12-4 . TGTGCCAGCAGTTTAGTCATCCCAGGGGGCTACACCTTC CASSLVIPGGYTF
TRBJ1-2 . TRBV5-1 TRBD1 TGCGCCAGCAGCTATGGGGCAGGGGGCGCTCGGTATGGCTACACCTTC CASSYGAGGARYGYTF
TRBJ1-1 . TRBV19 . TGTGCCAGTAGTATAGGCGGTTCTCGGGTGAACACTGAAGCTTTCTTT CASSIGGSRVNTEAFF
TRBJ1-6 once TRBV5-1 . TGCGCCAGCAGCTTGGTTGGGGGGGCCTTAAATTCACCCCTCCACTTT CASSLVGGALNSPLHF
TRBJ2-5 once TRBV13 . TGTGCCAGCAGCTTAGGGACAAGAGAAGAGACCCAGTACTTC CASSLGTREETQYF
TRBJ2-5 . TRBV9 TRBD2 TGTGCCAGCAGCGTAACTAGCGGGGGGGCTTGGGAGACCCAGTACTTC CASSVTSGGAWETQYF
TRBJ2-3 . TRBV11-3 . TGTGCCAGCAGCTTAGTGGAGGGGACAGATACGCAGTATTTT CASSLVEGTDTQYF
TRBJ1-1 . TRBV10-3 TRBD1 TGTGCCATCAGTGAGATACTGACAGGGGATGAGAACACTGAAGCTTTCTTT CAISEILTGDENTEAFF
TRBJ1-6 . TRBV3-1/TRBV3-2 . TGTGCCAGCAGCCAGCTCCCGGGGATTGATAATTCACCCCTCCACTTT CASSQLPGIDNSPLHF
TRBJ2-1 . TRBV28 TRBD2 TGTGCCAGCAGTCCGGGACTAGCGCATATCAGCTCCTACAATGAGCAGTTCTTC CASSPGLAHISSYNEQFF
TRBJ2-5 . TRBV11-3 TRBD1 TGTGCCAGCACCCCCGGGACAGGGGAAGAGACCCAGTACTTC CASTPGTGEETQYF
TRBJ1-5 few TRBV7-2 . TGTGCCAGCAGCTTAGTAGGATCGGGGGTCAATCAGCCCCAGCATTTT CASSLVGSGVNQPQHF
TRBJ2-1 . TRBV11-3 TRBD2 TGTGCCAGCAGCCTCGGGACTAGCGGGCGCTTAGGCAATGAGCAGTTCTTC CASSLGTSGRLGNEQFF
TRBJ2-1 . TRBV24-1 TRBD2 TGTGCCACCAGTGACCCGGGACTAGCGGGAGCCAATGGCAATGAGCAGTTCTTC CATSDPGLAGANGNEQFF
TRBJ1-6 . TRBV29-1 TRBD1 TGCAGCGTTAAGGGGACAGCAGATTCACCCCTCCACTTT CSVKGTADSPLHF
TRBJ1-5 . TRBV4-1 . TGCGCCAGCAGCCAAGATTTGAGTCGGTATCAGCCCCAGCATTTT CASSQDLSRYQPQHF
TRBJ2-5 . TRBV18 TRBD2 TGTGCCAGCTCACCACCGGGGACTAGTAAAGAGACCCAGTACTTC CASSPPGTSKETQYF
TRBJ2-1 . TRBV5-4 TRBD2 TGTGCCAGCAGCCCAAGCGGGAGTGGATACAATGAGCAGTTCTTC CASSPSGSGYNEQFF
TRBJ2-1 . TRBV18 TRBD1 TGTGCCAGCTCACCGGCCGGGACAGGGAATGAGCAGTTCTTC CASSPAGTGNEQFF
TRBJ2-3 . TRBV5-4 TRBD2 TGTGCCAGCAGCTTGCCACTAGCGGGGGGAGTAGATACGCAGTATTTT CASSLPLAGGVDTQYF